The clone carrying this T cell receptor (beta chain) was detected many times. No antigen is known for it. The data were obtained in a study of breast tumors, draining lymph nodes, adjacent tissues. Each CDR3 protein gets one entry after TCRdb re-called the multiplex PCR reads with MiXCR. The repertoire consists of 180,000 or so distinct CDR3 sequences, with approximately 33% occurring once and the leading ten covering 4.3%. Samples came from axillary lymph nodes draining the breast cancer. General study points: Luminal-like breast cancer showed significantly greater tumor-nontumor repertoire similarity than basal-like breast cancer did. Compared with lymph nodes, tumors were less diverse; compared with nontumor tissue, more. Tumor T cell lymph node origin was a supported hypothesis, not proven.

CDR3 length: 12 amino acids. Trimming cost V 0 bases and J 4 bases, with 3 bases left between them. Germline CDR1 SGDLS, CDR2 YYNGEE. This chain links TRBV9 with TRBJ2-3; D is uncertain. The sequenced sample was axillary lymph node tissue. The clonotype comes from a female donor with breast cancer. Some clones in this sample may be carry-over from other donors' samples. CDR3 sequence: CASSVESDTQYF. The CDR3 DNA sequence: TGTGCCAGCAGCGTAGAATCAGATACGCAGTATTTT.